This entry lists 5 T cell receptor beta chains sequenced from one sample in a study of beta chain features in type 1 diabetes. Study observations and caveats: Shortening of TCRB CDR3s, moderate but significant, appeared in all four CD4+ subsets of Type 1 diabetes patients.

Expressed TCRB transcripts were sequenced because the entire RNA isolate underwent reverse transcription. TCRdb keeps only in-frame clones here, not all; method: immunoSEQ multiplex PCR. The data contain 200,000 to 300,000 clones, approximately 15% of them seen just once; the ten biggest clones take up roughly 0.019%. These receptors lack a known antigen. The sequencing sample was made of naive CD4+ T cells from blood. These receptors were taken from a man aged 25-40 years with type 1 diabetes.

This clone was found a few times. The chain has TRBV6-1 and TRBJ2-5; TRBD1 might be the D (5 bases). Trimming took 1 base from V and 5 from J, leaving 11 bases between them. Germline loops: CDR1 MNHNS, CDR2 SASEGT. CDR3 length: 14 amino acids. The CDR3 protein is CASSEDRTGETQYF. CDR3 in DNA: TGTGCCAGCAGTGAAGACAGGACCGGGGAGACCCAGTACTTC.

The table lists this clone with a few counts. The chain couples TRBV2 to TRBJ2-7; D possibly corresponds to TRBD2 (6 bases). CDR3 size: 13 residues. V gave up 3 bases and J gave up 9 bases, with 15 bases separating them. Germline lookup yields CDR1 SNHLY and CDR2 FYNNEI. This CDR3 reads CASSDEEGTGQYF. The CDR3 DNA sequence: TGTGCCAGCAGTGATGAGGAGGGAACGGGGCAGTACTTC.

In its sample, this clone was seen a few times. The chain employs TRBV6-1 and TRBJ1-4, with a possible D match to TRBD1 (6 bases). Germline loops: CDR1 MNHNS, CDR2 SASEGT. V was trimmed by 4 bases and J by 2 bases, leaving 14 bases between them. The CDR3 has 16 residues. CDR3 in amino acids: CASSASRTATNEKLFF. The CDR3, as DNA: TGTGCCAGCAGTGCCAGCCGGACAGCTACTAATGAAAAACTGTTTTTT.

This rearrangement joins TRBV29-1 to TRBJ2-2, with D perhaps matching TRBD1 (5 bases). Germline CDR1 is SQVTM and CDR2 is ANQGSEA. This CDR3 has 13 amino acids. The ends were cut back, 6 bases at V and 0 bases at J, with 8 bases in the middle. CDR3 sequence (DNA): TGCAGCGTCCAGGACACGAACACCGGGGAGCTGTTTTTT. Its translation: CSVQDTNTGELFF.

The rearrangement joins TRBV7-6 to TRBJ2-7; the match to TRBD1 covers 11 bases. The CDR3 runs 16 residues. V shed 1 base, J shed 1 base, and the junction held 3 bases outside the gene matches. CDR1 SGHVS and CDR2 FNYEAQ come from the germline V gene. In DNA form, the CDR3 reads TGTGCCAGCAGCTTAGGTGGGACAGGGGGGTCCTACGAGCAGTACTTC. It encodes CASSLGGTGGSYEQYF. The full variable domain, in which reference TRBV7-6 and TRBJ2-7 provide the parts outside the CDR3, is GAGVSQSPRYKVTKRGQDVALRCDPISGHVSLYWYRQALGQGPEFLTYFNYEAQQDKSGLPNDRFSAERPEGSISTLTIQRTEQRDSAMYRCASSLGGTGGSYEQYFGPGTRLTVT.